Many counts were recorded for the clone carrying this TCR beta chain. Its specificity is not known. Via MiXCR, TCRdb re-called the 5' RACE reads, giving one row per CDR3 protein. The data show about 55,000 distinct CDR3 sequences, 15% to 20% seen once. Overall study findings and caveats: Tumor memory CD4+ T cell TCR gene usage was found to cluster with blood and lymph node memory CD4+ cells and with lymph node naive CD4+ cells.

CDR3 size: 15 residues. Germline-derived CDR1 and CDR2 are SGHRS and YFSETQ. Trimming took 4 bases from V and 8 from J; bases not matched to a gene: 9. Source material: naive CD4+ T cells sorted from blood. The subset is: naive CD4+ T cells, CD4+CD45RA+CD25-. This chain joins TRBV5-1 and TRBJ2-1, with 10 bases aligning to TRBD1. The clonotype originates from a female donor with breast cancer. The CDR3 nucleotides read TGCGCCAGCAGCCGACCGGGACAGGGGCACGATGAGCAGTTCTTC. This sequence encodes CASSRPGQGHDEQFF.